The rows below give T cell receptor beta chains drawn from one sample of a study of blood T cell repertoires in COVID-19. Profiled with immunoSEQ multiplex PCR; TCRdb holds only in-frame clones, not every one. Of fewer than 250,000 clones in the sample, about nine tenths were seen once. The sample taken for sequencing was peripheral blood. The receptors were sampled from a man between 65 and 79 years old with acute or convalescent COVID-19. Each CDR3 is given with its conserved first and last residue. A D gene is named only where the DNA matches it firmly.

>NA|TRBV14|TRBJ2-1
CASSPYTGYLVDEQFF
TGTGCCAGCAGCCCTTACACAGGGTATTTGGTTGATGAGCAGTTCTTC
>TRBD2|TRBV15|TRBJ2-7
CATSREGGGYEQYF
TGTGCCACCAGCAGAGAGGGGGGGGGCTACGAGCAGTACTTC
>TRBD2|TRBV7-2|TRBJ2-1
CASSLDGGSSYNEQFF
TGTGCCAGCAGCTTAGACGGCGGGAGTTCCTACAATGAGCAGTTCTTC
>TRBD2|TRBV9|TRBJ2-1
CASSVGVAGGPYNEQFF
TGTGCCAGCAGCGTAGGGGTAGCGGGAGGTCCGTACAATGAGCAGTTCTTC
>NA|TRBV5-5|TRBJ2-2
CASSLVRGTGELFF
TGTGCCAGCAGCTTGGTCAGGGGAACCGGGGAGCTGTTTTTT
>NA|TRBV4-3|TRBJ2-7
CASSQDLGSLIEQYF
TGCGCCAGCAGCCAAGATCTGGGCAGCTTAATAGAGCAGTACTTC
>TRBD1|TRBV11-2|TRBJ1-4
CASSSRDRANEKLFF
TGTGCCAGCAGCTCCCGGGACAGGGCTAATGAAAAACTGTTTTTT
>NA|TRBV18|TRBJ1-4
CASSPDSGDEKLFF
TGTGCCAGCTCACCAGACTCGGGGGATGAAAAACTGTTTTTT
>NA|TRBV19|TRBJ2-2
CASSIPLGAANTGELFF
TGTGCCAGTAGTATACCTCTTGGGGCCGCGAACACCGGGGAGCTGTTTTTT
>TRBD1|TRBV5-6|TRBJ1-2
CASGPGTGFGYTF
TGTGCCAGCGGACCGGGGACAGGGTTTGGCTACACCTTC
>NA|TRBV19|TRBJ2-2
CASRIGGGTGELFF
TGTGCCAGTAGGATCGGGGGAGGCACCGGGGAGCTGTTTTTT
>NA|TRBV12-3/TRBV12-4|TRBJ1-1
CASVSTGRSEAFF
TGTGCCAGCGTATCAACAGGTCGCTCTGAAGCTTTCTTT